The clone carrying this TCR beta chain was detected once. Its antigen is unknown. Other DNA sequences in this sample translate to the same CDR3. These data belong to a study of cytomegalovirus exposure and HLA in healthy donors. Each donor was healthy, and each was a bone marrow donor. Broader study findings: Analyzed later, most CMV-associated TCR beta chains appeared HLA-restricted. In a later analysis, TCR association rates varied by HLA locus: DRB1 most, HLA-C fewest.

60 Vbeta and 13 Jbeta primers were used in PCR. Only in-frame clones appear in the TCRdb table, and some are missing; sequencing was by immunoSEQ multiplex PCR. The sample comprises roughly 200,000 clones, 80% of which are singletons, and 0.65% rests with the top ten. This CDR3 is built from 15 residues. Germline V CDR1 and CDR2: SGHTA, FQGNSA. V lost 2 bases and J lost 0; bases outside the gene matches: 2. Sequencing input: PBMCs. This chain joins TRBV7-2 and TRBJ1-2; 8 bases map to TRBD1. The TCR comes from a boy aged 5-17 years in good health and CMV-seronegative. This CDR3 reads CASSLQTGANYGYTF. The CDR3, as DNA: TGTGCCAGCAGCTTACAGACAGGGGCTAACTATGGCTACACCTTC.